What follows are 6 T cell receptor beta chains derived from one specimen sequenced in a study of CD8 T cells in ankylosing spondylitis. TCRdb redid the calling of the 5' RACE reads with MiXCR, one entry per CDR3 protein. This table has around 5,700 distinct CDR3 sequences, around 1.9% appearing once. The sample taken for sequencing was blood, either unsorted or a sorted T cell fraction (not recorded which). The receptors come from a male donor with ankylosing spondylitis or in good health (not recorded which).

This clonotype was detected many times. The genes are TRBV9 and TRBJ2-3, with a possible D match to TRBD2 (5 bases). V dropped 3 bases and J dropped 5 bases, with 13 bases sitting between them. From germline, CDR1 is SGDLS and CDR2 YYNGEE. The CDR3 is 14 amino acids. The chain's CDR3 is CASSEAGIRDTQYF. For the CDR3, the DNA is TGTGCCAGCAGCGAGGCCGGGATCCGAGATACGCAGTATTTT.

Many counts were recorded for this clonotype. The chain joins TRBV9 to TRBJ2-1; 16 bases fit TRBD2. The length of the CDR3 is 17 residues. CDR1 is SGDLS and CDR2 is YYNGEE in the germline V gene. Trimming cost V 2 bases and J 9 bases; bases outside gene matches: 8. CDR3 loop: CASSVTGTSGRVREQFF. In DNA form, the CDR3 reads TGTGCCAGCAGCGTCACCGGGACTAGCGGGAGGGTACGTGAGCAGTTCTTC.

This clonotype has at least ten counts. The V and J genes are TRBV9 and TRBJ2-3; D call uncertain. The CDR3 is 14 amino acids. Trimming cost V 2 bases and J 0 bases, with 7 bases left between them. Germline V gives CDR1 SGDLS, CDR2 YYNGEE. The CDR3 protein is CASSVGSSTDTQYF. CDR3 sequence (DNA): TGTGCCAGCAGCGTCGGGTCTAGCACAGATACGCAGTATTTT.

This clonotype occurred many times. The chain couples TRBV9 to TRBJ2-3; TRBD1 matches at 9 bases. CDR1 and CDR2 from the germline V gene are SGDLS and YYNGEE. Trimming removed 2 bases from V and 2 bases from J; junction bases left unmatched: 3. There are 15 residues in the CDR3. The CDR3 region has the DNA TGTGCCAGCAGCGTGGGACAGGGACCCACAGATACGCAGTATTTT. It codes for CASSVGQGPTDTQYF.

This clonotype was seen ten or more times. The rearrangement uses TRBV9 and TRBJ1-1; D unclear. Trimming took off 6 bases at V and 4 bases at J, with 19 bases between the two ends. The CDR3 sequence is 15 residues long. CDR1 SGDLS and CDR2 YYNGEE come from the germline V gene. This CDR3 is CASTPTGGSSTEAFF. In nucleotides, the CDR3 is TGTGCCAGCACACCCACGGGAGGAAGTAGCACTGAAGCTTTCTTT.

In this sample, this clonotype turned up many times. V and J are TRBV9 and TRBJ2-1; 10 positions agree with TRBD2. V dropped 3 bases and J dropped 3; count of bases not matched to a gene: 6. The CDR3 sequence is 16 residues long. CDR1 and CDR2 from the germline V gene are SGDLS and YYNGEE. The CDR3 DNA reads TGTGCCAGCAGCGACAGCGGGAGGGCCCGCTACAATGAGCAGTTCTTC. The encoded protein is CASSDSGRARYNEQFF.